The T cell receptor (beta chain) under discussion was sequenced for a study of T cells in Graves' hyperthyroidism and ophthalmopathy (dated by TCRdb to between 2018 and 2021). Turning to the overall study: Peripheral blood samples were taken at initial diagnosis, before any treatment was given. Prospective prediction of ophthalmopathy was tested in an independent validation cohort consisting of some 19 hyperthyroidism patients and some 17 patients who later progressed to ophthalmopathy. After blood sampling, hyperthyroidism patients were treated with methimazole at a starting dose of 30 mg daily, and ophthalmopathy patients were treated with high-dose intravenous methylprednisolone. To identify distinguishing TCR V-J signatures, a discovery cohort of some 100 patients was used, comprising fewer than 45 with Graves' ophthalmopathy and under 60 with stable Graves' hyperthyroidism. The study also compared thyroid tissue and blood T-cell repertoires from over 5 Graves' hyperthyroidism patients. For training and testing, the 100 or so patients in the discovery cohort were randomly divided in a 7:3 ratio. The paper describes TCR Vbeta CDR3 sequencing of roughly 130 peripheral blood samples, made up of 43 ophthalmopathy patients, roughly 80 hyperthyroidism patients and 17 progressor patients. Study-level results and caveats: A 13 V-J signature model separated ophthalmopathy from stable hyperthyroidism, with over 85% sensitivity and 81.08% specificity in cross-validation and 80%/75% in testing. Most expanded thyroid clonotypes (frequency above 0.001) were also detected in blood, suggesting blood repertoires may reflect thyroid immune responses. Sample size was not statistically predetermined, and investigators were not blinded to group allocation. In validation, the model predicted progression to ophthalmopathy with over 65% sensitivity and around 72% specificity, a median of around six months before onset.

The TCR beta CDR3 regions were amplified from the RNA transcripts. The first round of RT-PCR for the TCR CDR3 was performed with the HTBI primer set and the Qiagen OneStep RT-PCR kit. Libraries were constructed in a second round of multiplex PCR, after which size selection and purification were performed. Sequencing of the libraries was done on an Illumina HiSeq2000 using paired-end 100 bp reads. Turning to the authors' computational methods: SOAPnuke was used to process the raw data, throwing out any read that contained adapters or uncalled bases, had a mean Phred below 15, or lacked an exact constant-primer or identifier match. High-quality paired reads were merged using COPE v1.2.5, and each unique nucleotide sequence was defined as a clonotype. MiTCR v1.1 was used to align clonotypes to the IMGT TRBV, TRBD and TRBJ reference segments. The analysis was restricted to V-J combinations with a frequency above 0.0001, which together covered 99.2% of the repertoires. A TCS score was defined as the ratio between F50 (clonal expansion) and ExV (chaos), using BLOSUM62-based TCRdist between CDR3 peptides within each V-J. Welch's t-statistics and random forest reduced some 510 V-J features to 10 to 15, which were used in a naive Bayes classifier (R e1071). TCRdb's own reprocessing of the public reads used fastp at Q25 and MiXCR and kept productive beta chains. Rows are combined by CDR3 protein, so each entry shows the most common genes and DNA. The V and J calls and clone size come from TCRdb's table, not from the authors' own analysis. Across this sample there are 200,000 to 250,000 distinct CDR3 sequences, with approximately 17% seen only once. The leading ten clones occupy approximately 46% of the sample.

At least ten counts were recorded for this clonotype. No cognate antigen has been identified for it. No base quality information exists; no much larger clone differs at one position. Stable Graves' hyperthyroidism was defined as the absence of progression to ophthalmopathy over 18 months of follow-up. Hyperthyroidism patients were newly diagnosed, had a disease duration of under 2 months, and were aged 18 to 65 years. Exclusion was applied to patients with uncontrolled infections, other autoimmune diseases, pregnancy or lactation. Diagnoses were based on clinical symptoms, serum thyroxine and TRAb, thyroid ultrasound and orbital computed tomography. Ficoll-Paque density gradient centrifugation was used to isolate PBMCs from approximately 10 ml of fresh peripheral blood. Total RNA was extracted using Trizol reagent, and RNA quality was assessed on an Agilent 2100 Bioanalyzer. Trimming leaves V shorter by 0 bases and J shorter by 5 bases, with the junction holding 3 bases beyond the gene matches. The CDR3, cysteine through phenylalanine, is 13 amino acids long. Of all the DNA, just the CDR3 is kept, 39 bases in frame from base 1. Per the germline V gene (reference sequence), DFQATT is the CDR1 and SNEGSKA is the CDR2.

The sequence is built from TRBV20-1 and TRBJ2-7, with 8 junctional bases fitting TRBD1. The receptor was isolated from a man aged 45-65 years with Graves' hyperthyroidism. Source material: blood. The CDR3 sequence is CSARDRGRDEQYF. The sequence in DNA is TGCAGTGCTAGAGACAGGGGGCGCGACGAGCAGTACTTC.